These 18 T cell receptor beta chains originate from one sample sequenced in a study of T cell repertoires in cytomegalovirus infection. MiXCR, applied by TCRdb to the reads, yields one record per CDR3 protein. The sample includes around 800,000 distinct CDR3 sequences, less than 35% seen only once; the top ten take around 12%. These receptors have no known antigen. Sequences were derived from cultured CD8+ T cells from PBMCs, sampled from culture after CMV antigen stimulation. Every receptor here comes from a human donor in good health (CMV status not recorded). Some clones in this sample may be carry-over from other donors' samples.

In this sample, this clonotype turned up a few times. The chain joins TRBV6-2 or TRBV6-3 to TRBJ2-2, with D unclear. This CDR3 is 14 amino acids long. The germline CDR1 and CDR2 sequences are MNHEY and SVGEGT. V dropped 2 bases and J dropped 3 bases, with 7 bases sitting between them. CDR3 residues: CASSYARDTGELFF. In DNA form, the CDR3 reads TGTGCCAGCAGTTACGCCCGGGACACCGGGGAGCTGTTTTTT.

CDR3 nucleotide sequence: TGTGCCAGCCGTAGCGGGGCCGCCAACACTGAAGCTTTCTTT. Translation gives CASRSGAANTEAFF. The chain recombines TRBV27 with TRBJ1-1; D may be TRBD1 (5 bases). V lost 8 bases, J lost 2 bases, and 15 bases lay in between. Germline CDR1 MNHEY, CDR2 SMNVEV (reference sequence). This CDR3 spans 14 amino acids.

The sample holds a few counts of this clonotype. The chain carries TRBV12-3 or TRBV12-4 and TRBJ1-4, with 7 bases that match TRBD1. V lost 3 bases to trimming and J lost 6 bases; unmatched junction nucleotides: 13. This CDR3 spans 17 amino acids. CDR3 nucleotides: TGTGCCAGCAGTTTCAATCCCGGGAGACAGGGTGATGAAAAACTGTTTTTT. As protein: CASSFNPGRQGDEKLFF.

The chain recombines TRBV7-2 with TRBJ2-7; possible D gene TRBD1, 5 bases. V lost 3 bases to trimming and J lost 2 bases, with 11 bases between them. The CDR3 spans 14 residues. Germline V gene sequence: CDR1 SGHTA, CDR2 FQGNSA. CDR3 protein: CASSFIGEAYEQYV. CDR3 nucleotides: TGTGCCAGCAGCTTCATAGGGGAAGCCTACGAGCAGTACGTC.

The chain recombines TRBV19 with TRBJ2-2; 9 bases align to TRBD2. Trimming cost V 3 bases and J 7 bases; bases outside gene matches: 6. The length of the CDR3 is 15 residues. Germline loops: CDR1 LNHDA, CDR2 SQIVND (reference sequence). This chain's CDR3 is CASSIGGGAIGELFF. As DNA, the CDR3 is TGTGCCAGTAGTATTGGCGGGGGGGCTATCGGGGAGCTGTTTTTT.

This chain joins TRBV5-1 and TRBJ2-1; D might be TRBD1 (6 bases). Looked up from germline, CDR1 is SGHRS and CDR2 is YFSETQ. The V end was cut by 4 bases, the J end by 0 bases, with 11 bases between. The length of the CDR3 is 15 residues. The CDR3 nucleotides read TGCGCCAGCAGCACCTCAGGGGTCTCCTACAATGAGCAGTTCTTC. Residues: CASSTSGVSYNEQFF. The whole variable domain, remainder taken from reference TRBV5-1 and TRBJ2-1, is KAGVTQTPRYLIKTRGQQVTLSCSPISGHRSVSWYQQTPGQGLQFLFEYFSETQRNKGNFPGRFSGRQFSNSRSEMNVSTLELGDSALYLCASSTSGVSYNEQFFGPGTRLTVL.

This clonotype was seen more than once but under ten times. J is TRBJ2-3 and V is TRBV27, with no clear D. V was clipped by 4 bases and J by 2 bases, with 7 bases between them. Germline CDR1 is MNHEY and CDR2 is SMNVEV (reference sequence). This CDR3 spans 13 amino acids. CDR3 DNA: TGTGCCAGCAGTTCCACGCTCACAGATACGCAGTATTTT. Translated, it gives CASSSTLTDTQYF.

In this sample, this clonotype turned up a few times. The V and J genes are TRBV12-3 or TRBV12-4 and TRBJ2-7; TRBD2 matches at 10 bases. The V segment lost 5 bases and the J segment 2 bases; nucleotides outside the gene matches: 6. The CDR3 length is 15 residues. In DNA form, the CDR3 reads TGTGCCAGCAGTATATTTAGCGGGGGGCCCTACGAGCAGTACTTC. Encoded protein: CASSIFSGGPYEQYF.

This clonotype is a singleton in its sample. The rearrangement uses TRBV18 and TRBJ1-1, with a tentative D call TRBD1 (5 bases). V dropped 3 bases and J dropped 2 bases, with 10 bases sitting between them. CDR3 length: 14 amino acids. The germline V gene encodes CDR1 KGHSH and CDR2 LQKENI. The CDR3 spells CASSPGDDNTEAFF. The CDR3 DNA is TGTGCCAGCTCACCTGGGGACGATAACACTGAAGCTTTCTTT.

This clonotype has more than one count but fewer than ten. The V gene is TRBV6-5, the J gene TRBJ2-7; 8 bases are a match to TRBD1. The CDR3 runs 11 residues. V was clipped by 8 bases and J by 6 bases; unmatched bases: 3. Germline values: CDR1 MNHEY, CDR2 SVGAGI. The CDR3 nucleotides read TGTGCCAGCGGAACAGGGGGCGAGCAGTACGTC. Its protein is CASGTGGEQYV.

The V call is TRBV11-2, the J call TRBJ2-1, with a weak D call TRBD1 (6 bases). This CDR3 has 16 residues. V shed 3 bases and J shed 2 bases, with 14 bases lying between them. Germline V lookup: CDR1 SGHAT, CDR2 FQNNGV. The CDR3 sequence: CASSFDRTDPYNEQFF. In DNA, the CDR3 is TGTGCCAGCAGCTTCGACAGGACCGACCCCTACAATGAGCAGTTCTTC.

This clonotype appeared a few times. V is TRBV12-3 or TRBV12-4 and J is TRBJ1-5; D is possibly TRBD1 (5 bases). The CDR3 has 14 amino acids. The V and J ends lost 8 bases and 3 bases respectively, with 14 bases between them. The CDR3 DNA reads as TGTGCCAGCTCTTTTGGGGGTGACAATCAGCCCCAGCATTTT. This encodes CASSFGGDNQPQHF.

The chain couples TRBV20-1 to TRBJ1-5; weak D call: TRBD1 (5 bases). Germline CDR1 DFQATT, CDR2 SNEGSKA (reference sequence). The CDR3 has 13 amino acids. Deletions cut 3 bases from V and 7 bases from J, with 13 bases between. This CDR3 reads CSASGPGSQPQHF. Here the CDR3 DNA reads TGCAGTGCTAGCGGCCCAGGGAGCCAGCCCCAGCATTTT.

In the case of this clonotype: Germline and junction disagree at one end, which may indicate a read error. The chain has TRBV7-6 and TRBJ1-1; D not certain. This CDR3 spans 13 amino acids. Germline V lookup: CDR1 SGHVS, CDR2 FNYEAQ. CDR3 residues: CVSSPGFHTEAFF. In DNA, the CDR3 is TGTGTCAGCAGCCCCGGGTTCCACACTGAAGCTTTCTTT.

This clonotype was counted between two and nine times. The gene calls are TRBV27 and TRBJ2-1, with 7 positions matching TRBD1. CDR1 and CDR2 (germline): MNHEY, SMNVEV (reference sequence). The CDR3 runs to 15 residues. Unmatched junction bases numbered 11, after V lost 7 bases and J lost 5 bases. The CDR3 region is CASKLRDRLDNEQFF. The CDR3 DNA is TGTGCCAGCAAACTCCGGGACAGACTCGACAATGAGCAGTTCTTC.

This chain's CDR3 is CASSQGQILEDGETQYF. The CDR3 coding sequence is TGTGCCAGCAGCCAAGGTCAAATACTAGAGGATGGCGAGACCCAGTACTTC. The V gene is TRBV3-1, the J gene TRBJ2-5; perhaps TRBD2 as D (5 bases). V was clipped by 1 base and J by 5 bases, with 20 bases between them. The CDR3 spans 17 residues. From germline, CDR1 is LGHDT and CDR2 YNNKEL (reference sequence).

This clonotype turned up a few times. This chain joins TRBV6-1 and TRBJ2-7, with TRBD2 matching 7 bases. Losses at the gene ends were 1 base for V and 3 bases for J; bases not matched to a gene: 6. The length of the CDR3 is 15 residues. The V gene's germline CDR1 is MNHNS and CDR2 SASEGT. For the CDR3, the DNA is TGTGCCAGCAGTGAAGGGTGGGGGGGAATCTACGAGCAGTACTTC. It translates to CASSEGWGGIYEQYF.

The chain carries TRBV28 and TRBJ2-4; 7 nucleotides match TRBD1. This CDR3 spans 16 amino acids. The V gene end was trimmed by 10 bases and the J gene end by 0 bases; junction bases not matched to a gene: 12. The germline V gene has CDR1 MDHEN and CDR2 SYDVKM. For the CDR3, the DNA is TGTGCCATCGAGCAGGGGACAGACTTAGCCAAAAACATTCAGTACTTC. It encodes CAIEQGTDLAKNIQYF.